The sequence of this T cell receptor (beta chain) was determined in a study of response to subunit inactivated influenza vaccine. Notes on the study in general: Each seasonal influenza vaccination, the authors suggested, recruits few new T cells.

The germline V and J ends were trimmed by 1 base and 3 bases, with 10 bases remaining between them. The CDR3 is 15 residues long. In germline, CDR1 is MDHEN, CDR2 SYDVKM. As concerns this clonotype: The antigen is undetermined.

TCRdb processed the RT-PCR reads anew with MiXCR; each CDR3 protein has one entry. The data show over 750,000 distinct CDR3 sequences, around 20% seen once. The material was PBMCs from blood, obtained more than 4 days after vaccination. The receptor comes from a man in his forties or fifties who received an inactivated influenza vaccine. The chain links TRBV28 to TRBJ2-4; TRBD2 might be the D (5 bases). The CDR3 DNA is TGTGCCAGCAGTTTATTCGGGGTCGGCAAAAACATTCAGTACTTC. Amino acid sequence: CASSLFGVGKNIQYF.